These 8 T cell receptor beta chains share one sample of origin, sequenced in a study of chemoradiotherapy in HPV16-positive cancers (dated by TCRdb to the early 2020s). The library was made by the immunoSEQ multiplex PCR assay. The table was pulled from immuneACCESS by TCRdb, which kept in-frame rearrangements only. Such tables lose some clones; where checked, under half of the loss comes from unresolved V genes, and the rest has no known cause. This sample is represented by fewer than 40,000 clones; around 93% of them were singletons. The top ten clones comprise roughly 3.6% of the sample. This material consisted of blood, taken from a patient who underwent chemoradiotherapy. The source of these receptors is a human donor with HPV-associated anogenital cancer.

The chain carries TRBV12-2 and TRBJ2-3; the D segment call TRBD2 is taken from the table without a DNA check. TRBV12-2 is a listed pseudogene. This CDR3 comprises 17 residues. This chain's CDR3 is CASRLGFGGGGTDTQYF. Here the CDR3 DNA reads TGTGCAAGTCGCTTAGGCTTCGGCGGGGGGGGCACAGATACGCAGTATTTT.

For this clone: In the same sample, other DNA sequences code for this CDR3. The chain employs TRBV7-9 and TRBJ1-2; no reliable D call. Germline V gene data show CDR1 as SEHNR and CDR2 as FQNEAQ (reference sequence). The V end was cut by 1 base, the J end by 2 bases, with 2 bases between. This CDR3 is built from 12 residues. CDR3 loop: CASSLGNYGYTF. The CDR3 DNA reads as TGTGCCAGCAGCTTAGGGAACTATGGCTACACCTTC.

This clone was seen just once. The rearrangement uses TRBV7-2 and TRBJ1-2, with 9 bases matching TRBD1. Per germline, CDR1 SGHTA and CDR2 FQGNSA. The CDR3 length is 17 residues. V dropped 1 base and J dropped 5; count of bases not matched to a gene: 11. The DNA of the CDR3 is TGTGCCAGCAGCTTAGAGGGACAGGGTTCTTGGTGGTATGGCTACACCTTC. Protein product: CASSLEGQGSWWYGYTF.

The rearrangement links TRBV19 to TRBJ1-1; D is possibly TRBD1 (5 bases). Germline V gene data show CDR1 as LNHDA and CDR2 as SQIVND (reference sequence). The CDR3 extends over 17 amino acids. Trimming pared 3 bases from V and 1 base from J, leaving 18 bases between. CDR3 DNA: TGTGCCAGTAGTATCGACCCCCAGGGACCGAAGAACACTGAAGCTTTCTTT. Protein: CASSIDPQGPKNTEAFF.

The chain has TRBV18 and TRBJ2-7; 10 bases match TRBD2. The trim removed 5 bases at V and 6 bases at J, leaving 10 bases unmatched. The CDR3 is 15 amino acids. Germline V gene data show CDR1 as KGHSH and CDR2 as LQKENI. CDR3 amino acids: CASSKVLAGDSEQYF. CDR3 nucleotides: TGTGCCAGCTCAAAAGTGCTAGCGGGGGATTCCGAGCAGTACTTC.

The chain recombines TRBV5-4 with TRBJ1-1, with D perhaps matching TRBD1 (5 bases). The V gene's germline CDR1 is SGHNT and CDR2 YYREEE (reference sequence). The CDR3 is 14 amino acids. Between the trimmed V and J ends, which lost 1 base and 3 bases, there was a span of 10 bases. CDR3 nucleotides: TGTGCCAGCAGCTTGCATGGGGGGGACACTGAAGCTTTCTTT. Translated, it gives CASSLHGGDTEAFF.

The chain couples TRBV13 to TRBJ1-5, with 7 bases identical to TRBD1. V lost 6 bases to trimming and J lost 7 bases; unmatched junction nucleotides: 9. Germline V gives CDR1 PRHDT, CDR2 FYEKMQ (reference sequence). The CDR3 runs 14 residues. The DNA of the CDR3 is TGTGCCAGCAGAGAGGCAGGGGGAACACAGCCCCAGCATTTT. Translating it yields CASREAGGTQPQHF.

The CDR3 nucleotides are TGCGCCAGCAGCCCGGGGACGACGGGGTACGAGCAGTACTTC. As protein: CASSPGTTGYEQYF. This chain links TRBV5-1 with TRBJ2-7, with D perhaps being TRBD1 or TRBD2 (5 bases each). Trimming took off 4 bases at V and 4 bases at J, with 15 bases between the two ends. Germline V gene data show CDR1 as SGHRS and CDR2 as YFSETQ. The CDR3 is 14 residues long.